Sequencing of this TCR beta chain was carried out in a study of control samples from healthy donors and cancer patients. TCRdb keeps only in-frame clones here, not all; method: immunoSEQ multiplex PCR. The repertoire holds approximately 120,000 clones, about 89% seen once, with approximately 15% in the top ten. The sample taken for sequencing was blood. This clonotype was obtained from a woman between 45 and 65 years old in good health.

The CDR3 coding sequence is TGTGCCAGCAGCCAAGAGTGGCCTCGGGTAATCCACTATGGCTACACCTTC. It translates to CASSQEWPRVIHYGYTF. This chain connects TRBV3-1 (or the pseudogene TRBV3-2) to TRBJ1-2; the D is unclear. Germline CDR1 reads LGHDT; CDR2 reads YNNKEL (reference sequence). The ends were cut back, 0 bases at V and 3 bases at J, with 17 bases in the middle. CDR3 length equals 17 residues.